This T cell receptor (beta chain) is from a study of blood T cell repertoires in COVID-19. Study details: COVID-19 samples, acute and convalescent, were from the United States, Italy and Spain.

In the original workflow: Amplification with reference gene primers provided the estimates of nucleated cell counts. Assay: immunoSEQ multiplex PCR; the TCRdb copy retains only in-frame clones and omits some. V and J calls plus clone size are reproduced from that table; the DNA served to infer D and trimming. Of about 44,000 clones listed, about 70% are singletons. This clone has just a few counts. This CDR3 has 14 amino acids. Trimming took 5 bases from V and 1 from J, leaving 15 bases between them. Germline V gene lookup returns CDR1 GTSNPN and CDR2 SVGIG (reference sequence). The genes are TRBV30 and TRBJ2-7; D may correspond to TRBD1 or TRBD2 (5 bases each). The source material was peripheral blood. This clonotype was sampled from a man older than 75 with acute or convalescent COVID-19. The chain's CDR3 is CAWRGQGISYEQYF. The CDR3, as DNA: TGTGCCTGGCGAGGGCAGGGAATATCCTACGAGCAGTACTTC.